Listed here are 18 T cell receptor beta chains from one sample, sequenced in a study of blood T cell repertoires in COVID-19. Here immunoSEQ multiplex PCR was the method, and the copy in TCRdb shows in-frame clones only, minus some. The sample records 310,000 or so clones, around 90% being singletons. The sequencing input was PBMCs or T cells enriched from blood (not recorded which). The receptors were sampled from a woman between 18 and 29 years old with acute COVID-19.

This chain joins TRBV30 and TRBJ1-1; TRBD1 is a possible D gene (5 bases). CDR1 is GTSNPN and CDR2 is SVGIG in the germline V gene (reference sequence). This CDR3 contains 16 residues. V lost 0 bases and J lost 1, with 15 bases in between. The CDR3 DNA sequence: TGTGCCTGGAGTGTTTCAGGGTCTCTAAGGAACACTGAAGCTTTCTTT. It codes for CAWSVSGSLRNTEAFF.

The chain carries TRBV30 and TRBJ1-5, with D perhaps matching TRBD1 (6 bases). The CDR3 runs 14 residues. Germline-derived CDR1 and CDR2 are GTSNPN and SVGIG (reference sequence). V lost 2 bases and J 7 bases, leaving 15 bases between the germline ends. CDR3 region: CAWSFNREGQPQHF. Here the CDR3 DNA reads TGTGCCTGGAGTTTTAACAGGGAGGGACAGCCCCAGCATTTT.

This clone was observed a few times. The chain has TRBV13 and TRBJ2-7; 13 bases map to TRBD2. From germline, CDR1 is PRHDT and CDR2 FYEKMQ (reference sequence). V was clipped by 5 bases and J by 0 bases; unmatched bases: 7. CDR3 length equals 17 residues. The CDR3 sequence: CASSRRTSGSSSYEQYF. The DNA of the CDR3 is TGTGCCAGCAGCAGACGGACTAGCGGGAGCAGCTCCTACGAGCAGTACTTC.

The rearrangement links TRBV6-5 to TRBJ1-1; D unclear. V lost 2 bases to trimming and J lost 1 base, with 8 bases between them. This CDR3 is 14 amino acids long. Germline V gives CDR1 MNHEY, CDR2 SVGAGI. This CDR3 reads CASSYNWQNTEAFF. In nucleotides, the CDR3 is TGTGCCAGCAGTTACAATTGGCAGAACACTGAAGCTTTCTTT.

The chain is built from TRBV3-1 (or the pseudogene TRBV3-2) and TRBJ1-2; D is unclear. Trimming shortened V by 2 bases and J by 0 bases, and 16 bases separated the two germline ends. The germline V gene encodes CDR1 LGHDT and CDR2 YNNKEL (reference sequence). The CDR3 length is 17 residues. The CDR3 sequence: CASSQPGGENTNYGYTF. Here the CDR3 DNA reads TGTGCCAGCAGCCAACCGGGTGGAGAGAATACTAACTATGGCTACACCTTC.

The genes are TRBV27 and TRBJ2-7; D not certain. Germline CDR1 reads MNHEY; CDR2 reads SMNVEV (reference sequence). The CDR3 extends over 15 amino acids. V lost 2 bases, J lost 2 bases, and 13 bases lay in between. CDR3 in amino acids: CASSLSPAETYEQYF. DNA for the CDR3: TGTGCCAGCAGTTTAAGCCCCGCGGAGACCTACGAGCAGTACTTC.

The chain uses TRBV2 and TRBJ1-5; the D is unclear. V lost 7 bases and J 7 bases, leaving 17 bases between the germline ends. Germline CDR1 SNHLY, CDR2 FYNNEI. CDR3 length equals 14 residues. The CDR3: CASKLLEGNQPQHF. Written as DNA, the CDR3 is TGTGCCAGCAAACTGTTGGAGGGAAACCAGCCCCAGCATTTT.

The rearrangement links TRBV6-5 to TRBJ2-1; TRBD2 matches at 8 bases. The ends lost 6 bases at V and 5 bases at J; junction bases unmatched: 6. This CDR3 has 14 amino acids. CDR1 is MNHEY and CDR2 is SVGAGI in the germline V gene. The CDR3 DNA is TGTGCCAGCAGCCTTAGCGGGACGAACAATGAGCAGTTCTTC. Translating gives CASSLSGTNNEQFF.

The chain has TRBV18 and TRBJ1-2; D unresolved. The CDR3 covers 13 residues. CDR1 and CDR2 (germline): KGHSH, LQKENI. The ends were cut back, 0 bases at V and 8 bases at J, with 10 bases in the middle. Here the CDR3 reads CASSPPGLWGYTF. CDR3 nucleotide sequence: TGTGCCAGCTCACCACCGGGCCTCTGGGGCTACACCTTC.

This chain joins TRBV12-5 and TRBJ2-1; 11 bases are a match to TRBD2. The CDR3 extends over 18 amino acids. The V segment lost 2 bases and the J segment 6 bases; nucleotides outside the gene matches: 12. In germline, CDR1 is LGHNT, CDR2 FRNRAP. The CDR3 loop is CASGLRRLGTSGVNEQFF. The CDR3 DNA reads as TGTGCTAGTGGTTTGCGAAGACTAGGGACTAGCGGCGTCAATGAGCAGTTCTTC.

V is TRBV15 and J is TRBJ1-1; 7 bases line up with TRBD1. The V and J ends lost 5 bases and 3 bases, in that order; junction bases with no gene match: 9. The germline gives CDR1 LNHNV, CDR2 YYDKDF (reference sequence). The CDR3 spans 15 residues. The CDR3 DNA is TGTGCCACCAGCTTCGGAGACAGGGTGGACACTGAAGCTTTCTTT. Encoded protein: CATSFGDRVDTEAFF.

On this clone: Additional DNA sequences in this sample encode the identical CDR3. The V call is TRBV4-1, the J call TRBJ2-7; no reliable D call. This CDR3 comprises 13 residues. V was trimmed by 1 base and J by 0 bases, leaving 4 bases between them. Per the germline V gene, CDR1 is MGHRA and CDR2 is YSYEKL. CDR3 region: CASSQGHSYEQYF. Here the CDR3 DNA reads TGCGCCAGCAGCCAAGGACACTCCTACGAGCAGTACTTC.

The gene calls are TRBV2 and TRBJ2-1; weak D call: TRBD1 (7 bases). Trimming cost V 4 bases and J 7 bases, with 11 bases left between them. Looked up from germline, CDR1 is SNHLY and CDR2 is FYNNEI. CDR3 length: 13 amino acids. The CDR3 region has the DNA TGTGCCAGCAGTGGACAGGGAGGAAATGAGCAGTTCTTC. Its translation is CASSGQGGNEQFF. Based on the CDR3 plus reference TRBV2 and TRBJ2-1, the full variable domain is EPEVTQTPSHQVTQMGQEVILRCVPISNHLYFYWYRQILGQKVEFLVSFYNNEISEKSEIFDDQFSVERPDGSNFTLKIRSTKLEDSAMYFCASSGQGGNEQFFGPGTRLTVL.

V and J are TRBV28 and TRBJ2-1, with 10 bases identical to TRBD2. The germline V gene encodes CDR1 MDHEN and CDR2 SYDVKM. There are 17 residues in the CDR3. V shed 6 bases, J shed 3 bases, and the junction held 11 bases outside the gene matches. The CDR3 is CASRTLRTSGNYNEQFF. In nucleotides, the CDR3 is TGTGCCAGCAGGACCCTCCGGACTAGCGGAAACTACAATGAGCAGTTCTTC.

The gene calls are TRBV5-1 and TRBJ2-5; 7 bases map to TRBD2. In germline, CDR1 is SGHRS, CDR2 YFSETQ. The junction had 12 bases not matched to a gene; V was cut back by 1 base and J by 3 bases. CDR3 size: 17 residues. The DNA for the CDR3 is TGCGCCAGCAGCTTGTATGCGTCGCGGGACTACAAAGAGACCCAGTACTTC. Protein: CASSLYASRDYKETQYF.

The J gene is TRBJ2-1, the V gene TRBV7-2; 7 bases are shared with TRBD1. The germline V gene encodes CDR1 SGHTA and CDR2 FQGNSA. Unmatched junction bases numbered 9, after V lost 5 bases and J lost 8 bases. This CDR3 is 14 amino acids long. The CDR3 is CASSRTGALYEQFF. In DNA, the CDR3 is TGTGCCAGCAGCCGCACAGGGGCCCTCTATGAGCAGTTCTTC.

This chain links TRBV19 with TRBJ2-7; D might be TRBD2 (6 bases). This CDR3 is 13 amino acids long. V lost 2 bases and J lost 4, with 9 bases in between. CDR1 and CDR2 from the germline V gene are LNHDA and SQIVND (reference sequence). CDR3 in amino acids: CASSIMEGYEQYF. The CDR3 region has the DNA TGTGCCAGTAGTATAATGGAGGGGTACGAGCAGTACTTC.

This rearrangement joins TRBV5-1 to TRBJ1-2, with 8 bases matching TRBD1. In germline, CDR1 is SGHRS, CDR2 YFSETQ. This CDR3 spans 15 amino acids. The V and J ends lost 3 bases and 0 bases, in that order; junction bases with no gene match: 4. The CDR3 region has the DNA TGCGCCAGCAGCTCAGGACAGGGCTCTAACTATGGCTACACCTTC. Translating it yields CASSSGQGSNYGYTF.